Below, 21 T cell receptor beta chains from the same sample are listed, as sequenced in a study of spatial heterogeneity in lung cancer. Time point specified: sample taken at primary tumor resection. Findings and caveats of the study: For expanded intratumoral alpha and beta TCRs, counts tracked tumor mutation counts.

These receptors lack a known antigen. TCRdb redid the calling of the 5' RACE reads with MiXCR, one entry per CDR3 protein. The table has approximately 12,000 distinct CDR3 sequences, roughly 5% seen once. The specimen was lung tumor tissue, collected at surgery. These receptors all stem from a male donor with early-stage non-small cell lung cancer.

This clonotype was recorded at least ten times. For a library built for alpha chains, this beta chain is a stray read; little rests on its size. CDR3 sequence: CSARLRTGLYNSPLHF. In DNA form, the CDR3 reads TGCAGTGCTAGACTTCGGACTGGGCTCTATAATTCACCCCTCCACTTT. V gene TRBV20-1 combines with J gene TRBJ1-6; D not certain. Germline CDR1 is DFQATT and CDR2 is SNEGSKA (reference sequence). V lost 2 bases and J 3 bases, leaving 14 bases between the germline ends. The CDR3 contains 16 residues.

The sample holds many counts of this clonotype. Little can be read into the size of this beta chain, an off-target read in a library designed for alpha chains. The chain uses TRBV5-4 and TRBJ1-1, with D unresolved. The CDR3 is 14 residues long. Trimming stripped 5 bases from V and 3 bases from J, with 14 bases between. In germline, CDR1 is SGHNT, CDR2 YYREEE (reference sequence). The CDR3 is CASRSAQSYTEAFF. The CDR3 nucleotides are TGTGCCAGCAGATCAGCACAATCTTACACTGAAGCTTTCTTT.

This clonotype has a handful of counts. This beta chain turned up in a library designed for alpha chains; as an off-target read, its abundance says little. The chain combines TRBV5-1 with TRBJ1-1, with D perhaps matching TRBD1 (6 bases). The germline V gene has CDR1 SGHRS and CDR2 YFSETQ. V was cut by 0 bases and J by 3 bases, with 15 bases left in between. This CDR3 has 16 residues. CDR3 residues: CASSLVWGALDTEAFF. CDR3 sequence (DNA): TGCGCCAGCAGCTTGGTGTGGGGGGCGCTTGACACTGAAGCTTTCTTT.

This clonotype is termed medium-sized. Since the library was made to target alpha chains, this beta chain is a stray read and its abundance is not meaningful. The chain is built from TRBV10-3 and TRBJ2-5; D is perhaps TRBD1 or TRBD2 (5 bases each). Germline CDR1 reads ENHRY; CDR2 reads SYGVKD. This CDR3 has 13 residues. V lost 11 bases to trimming and J lost 5 bases, with 18 bases between them. CDR3 sequence: CAPGERGRETQYF. The DNA for the CDR3 is TGTGCCCCGGGTGAGAGGGGCAGGGAGACCCAGTACTTC.

This clonotype was counted many times. For a library built for alpha chains, this beta chain is a stray read; little rests on its size. The chain recombines TRBV23-1 with TRBJ2-3, with D possibly being TRBD1 (6 bases). TRBV23-1 is an open reading frame whose function is uncertain. The CDR3 spans 15 residues. V lost 4 bases and J 7 bases, leaving 18 bases between the germline ends. The CDR3 nucleotides read TGCGCCAGCAGTCCCGGACCAGGGGTCCCATATACGCAGTATTTT. Its protein product is CASSPGPGVPYTQYF.

Concerning this clonotype: This beta chain lies outside the target of a library built for alpha chains; its clone size means little. The chain carries TRBV3-1 and TRBJ1-5; 9 bases match TRBD1. This CDR3 has 16 residues. Germline lookup yields CDR1 LGHDT and CDR2 YNNKEL (reference sequence). The V segment lost 1 base and the J segment 3 bases; nucleotides outside the gene matches: 4. CDR3 nucleotides: TGTGCCAGCAGCCAAGGGGGACAGGGTTTCAATCAGCCCCAGCATTTT. It translates to CASSQGGQGFNQPQHF.

This clonotype was detected ten times or more. This beta chain is an off-target read within a library intended for alpha chains, so its frequency means little. The J gene is TRBJ2-1, the V gene TRBV6-6; D is uncertain. CDR3 length: 17 amino acids. Germline V gene sequence: CDR1 MNHNY, CDR2 SVGAGI (reference sequence). With 4 bases removed from V and 5 bases from J, the gap between germline ends came to 21 bases. The CDR3 sequence is CASSSRPGLLSNNEQFF. In nucleotides, the CDR3 is TGTGCCAGCAGTTCCCGACCCGGTCTCCTATCTAACAATGAGCAGTTCTTC.

This clonotype was detected only a few times. This beta chain turned up in a library designed for alpha chains; as an off-target read, its abundance says little. This chain uses TRBV28 with TRBJ1-5; D perhaps matches TRBD1 (5 bases). CDR1 is MDHEN, CDR2 SYDVKM, per germline. The CDR3 spans 16 residues. Trimming pared 5 bases from V and 0 bases from J, leaving 14 bases between. CDR3 nucleotide sequence: TGTGCCAGCAGTCCCTCGGGACGTGATAGCAATCAGCCCCAGCATTTT. It is translated as CASSPSGRDSNQPQHF. The full variable domain, completed using reference TRBV28 and TRBJ1-5, is DVKVTQSSRYLVKRTGEKVFLECVQDMDHENMFWYRQDPGLGLRLIYFSYDVKMKEKGDIPEGYSVSREKKERFSLILESASTNQTSMYLCASSPSGRDSNQPQHFGDGTRLSIL.

Judged by abundance, this clonotype is medium-sized. This beta chain is a stray sequence in a library constructed for alpha chains; its clone size is not meaningful. The chain recombines TRBV20-1 with TRBJ2-5, with D possibly matching TRBD1 (6 bases). The germline CDR1 and CDR2 sequences are DFQATT and SNEGSKA (reference sequence). V was trimmed by 5 bases and J by 1 base, leaving 14 bases between them. The CDR3 extends over 14 amino acids. The CDR3 nucleotides are TGCAGTGCTCCTCACAGGGCGCTCCAAGAGACCCAGTACTTC. Translation: CSAPHRALQETQYF.

In its sample, this clonotype was seen many times. This beta chain came through as a stray read in a library set up for alpha chains, and its size says little. This rearrangement joins TRBV28 to TRBJ2-7; TRBD1 might be the D (6 bases). The V and J ends lost 6 bases and 2 bases respectively, with 20 bases between them. CDR1 and CDR2 (germline): MDHEN, SYDVKM. The CDR3 runs 16 residues. This CDR3 reads CASRPTQGLGTYEQYF. CDR3 in DNA: TGTGCCAGCAGACCAACCCAGGGGCTAGGAACCTACGAGCAGTACTTC.

About this clonotype itself: Because this beta chain is a stray read in a library intended to capture alpha chains, its abundance should not be given much weight. The V and J genes are TRBV2 and TRBJ1-6; D not resolved. V gave up 1 base and J gave up 0 bases, with 4 bases separating them. The CDR3 contains 15 residues. Germline V lookup: CDR1 SNHLY, CDR2 FYNNEI. CDR3 in amino acids: CASSEESSYNSPLHF. CDR3 coding DNA: TGTGCCAGCAGTGAAGAGAGCTCCTATAATTCACCCCTCCACTTT.

There are many counts of this clonotype. Since it is a stray read in a library aimed at alpha chains, this beta chain has a size that is not meaningful. This chain links TRBV5-1 with TRBJ2-7; 8 nucleotides agree with TRBD1. The germline gives CDR1 SGHRS, CDR2 YFSETQ. This CDR3 is 17 amino acids long. The J segment lost 4 bases and the V segment lost 0 bases, leaving 12 bases of the junction unmatched. CDR3 coding DNA: TGCGCCAGCAGCTTGGTCCCCTCGACAGGGGCGAATTACGAGCAGTACTTC. Translated, it gives CASSLVPSTGANYEQYF.

In its sample, this clonotype ranks as medium-sized. This beta chain is a stray read from a library made for alpha chains; its abundance is not meaningful. This chain joins TRBV10-3 and TRBJ1-3, with D tentatively TRBD1 (6 bases). With 6 bases removed from V and 0 bases from J, the gap between germline ends came to 18 bases. This CDR3 has 17 amino acids. The germline V gene encodes CDR1 ENHRY and CDR2 SYGVKD. The CDR3 loop reads CAIRDPGHFSSGNTIYF. DNA for the CDR3: TGTGCCATCAGAGACCCGGGACACTTTTCCTCTGGAAACACCATATATTTT.

Remarks on this clonotype: This may be a read error: a much more frequent sequence differs by one nucleotide. This beta chain is an unintended read in a library built for alpha chains; its size means little. The CDR3 DNA is TGCAGTGTTCACGGGGACAGGGGATCTCAGCCCCAGTATTTT. It is translated as CSVHGDRGSQPQYF. The V and J genes are TRBV20-1 and TRBJ1-5; 10 bases are shared with TRBD1. TRBJ2-3 matches the DNA end more closely, so the J call is doubtful. CDR3 length: 14 residues. Germline CDR1 DFQATT, CDR2 SNEGSKA (reference sequence).

This clonotype occurred many times. This beta chain lies outside the target of a library built for alpha chains; its clone size means little. The rearrangement joins TRBV20-1 to TRBJ2-7, with unresolved D. The germline V gene has CDR1 DFQATT and CDR2 SNEGSKA (reference sequence). V was cut by 2 bases and J by 3 bases, with 5 bases left in between. This CDR3 has 11 residues. The CDR3 region has the DNA TGCAGTGCTAGATACAGCTACGAGCAGTACTTC. Its translation is CSARYSYEQYF.

This clonotype was counted at least ten times. Because the library targeted alpha chains, this beta chain is an off-target read whose size means little. The chain uses TRBV5-1 and TRBJ2-1; TRBD2 aligns across 12 bases. The V and J ends lost 4 bases and 7 bases, in that order; junction bases with no gene match: 9. CDR3 length: 16 residues. CDR1 is SGHRS and CDR2 is YFSETQ in the germline V gene. CDR3 residues: CASSPGLAGKFNEQFF. The CDR3 bases are TGCGCCAGCAGCCCGGGACTAGCGGGCAAGTTTAATGAGCAGTTCTTC.

This clonotype was recorded many times. Since the library was made to target alpha chains, this beta chain is a stray read and its abundance is not meaningful. V is TRBV7-2 and J is TRBJ1-1; no clear D gene. Trimming removed 4 bases from V and 8 bases from J, with 11 bases in between. The germline CDR1 and CDR2 sequences are SGHTA and FQGNSA. There are 12 residues in the CDR3. This chain's CDR3 is CASSSRRVEAFF. As DNA, the CDR3 is TGTGCCAGCAGCTCTCGGAGGGTGGAAGCTTTCTTT.

The sample holds many counts of this clonotype. This beta chain is off target for a library built for alpha chains, so its abundance means little. The chain employs TRBV7-6 and TRBJ1-6, with unresolved D. CDR1 and CDR2 (germline): SGHVS, FNYEAQ. V dropped 3 bases and J dropped 9 bases, with 15 bases sitting between them. The CDR3 runs to 15 residues. CDR3 protein: CASSLDDTVGSPLHF. The CDR3, as DNA: TGTGCCAGCAGCTTGGACGACACGGTGGGTTCACCCCTCCACTTT. The entire variable domain, with the rest obtained from reference TRBV7-6 and TRBJ1-6, is as follows: GAGVSQSPRYKVTKRGQDVALRCDPISGHVSLYWYRQALGQGPEFLTYFNYEAQQDKSGLPNDRFSAERPEGSISTLTIQRTEQRDSAMYRCASSLDDTVGSPLHFGNGTRLTVT.

This clonotype was seen more than once but under ten times. This beta chain came through as a stray read in a library set up for alpha chains, and its size says little. The genes are TRBV6-5 and TRBJ2-7, with 7 nucleotides matching TRBD2. The CDR3 runs to 17 residues. Germline values: CDR1 MNHEY, CDR2 SVGAGI. V lost 5 bases and J lost 0; bases outside the gene matches: 13. The CDR3 region has the DNA TGTGCCAGCAGTCGGACTCAGCGGGGCCATTACTCCTACGAGCAGTACTTC. This translates into CASSRTQRGHYSYEQYF.

By its share, this clonotype is medium-sized. Since the library was made to target alpha chains, this beta chain is a stray read and its abundance is not meaningful. This chain links TRBV20-1 with TRBJ1-1, with no clear D. V was pared by 6 bases and J by 3 bases, with 14 bases between. The CDR3 is 13 residues long. CDR1 and CDR2 from the germline V gene are DFQATT and SNEGSKA (reference sequence). Here the CDR3 DNA reads TGCAGTGCCCGCAAGACCCCCCACACTGAAGCTTTCTTT. It translates to CSARKTPHTEAFF.

At least ten counts were recorded for this clonotype. Being off target in a library aimed at alpha chains, this beta chain has a size of little meaning. The chain uses TRBV18 and TRBJ2-6, with 8 bases fitting TRBD1. Germline assignment: CDR1 KGHSH and CDR2 LQKENI. This CDR3 region has 20 residues. V was clipped by 0 bases and J by 4 bases; unmatched bases: 14. CDR3 in DNA: TGTGCCAGCTCACCACCGTGGCAGGGGGCCGAATCGGCCGGGGCCAACGTCCTGACTTTC. It is translated as CASSPPWQGAESAGANVLTF.